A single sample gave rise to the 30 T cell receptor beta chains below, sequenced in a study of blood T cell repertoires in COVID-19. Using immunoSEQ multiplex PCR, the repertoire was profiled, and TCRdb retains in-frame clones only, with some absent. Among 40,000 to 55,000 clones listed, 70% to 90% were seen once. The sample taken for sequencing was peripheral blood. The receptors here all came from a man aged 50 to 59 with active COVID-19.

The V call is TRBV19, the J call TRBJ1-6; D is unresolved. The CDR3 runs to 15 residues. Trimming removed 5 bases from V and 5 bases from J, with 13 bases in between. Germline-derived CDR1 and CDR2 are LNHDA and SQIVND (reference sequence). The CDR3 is CASSPTETNNSPLHF. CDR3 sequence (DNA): TGTGCCAGTAGTCCTACAGAAACGAATAATTCACCCCTCCACTTT.

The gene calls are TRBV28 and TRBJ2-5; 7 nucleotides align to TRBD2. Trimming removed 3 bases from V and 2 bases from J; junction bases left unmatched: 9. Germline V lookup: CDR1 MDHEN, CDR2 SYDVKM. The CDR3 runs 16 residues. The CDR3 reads CASSLTGGSDQETQYF. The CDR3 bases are TGTGCCAGCAGTTTGACGGGGGGTTCTGATCAAGAGACCCAGTACTTC.

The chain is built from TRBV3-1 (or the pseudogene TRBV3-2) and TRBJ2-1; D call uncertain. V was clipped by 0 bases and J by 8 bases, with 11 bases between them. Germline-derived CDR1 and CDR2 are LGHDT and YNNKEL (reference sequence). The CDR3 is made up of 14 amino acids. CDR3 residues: CASSQDATGDEQFF. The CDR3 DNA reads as TGTGCCAGCAGCCAAGATGCTACCGGTGATGAGCAGTTCTTC.

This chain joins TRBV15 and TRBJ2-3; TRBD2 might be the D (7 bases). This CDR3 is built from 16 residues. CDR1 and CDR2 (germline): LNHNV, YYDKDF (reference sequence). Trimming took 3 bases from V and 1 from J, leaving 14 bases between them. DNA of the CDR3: TGTGCCACCAGCAGCGAGGGGGGGTGGGGCACAGATACGCAGTATTTT. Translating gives CATSSEGGWGTDTQYF.

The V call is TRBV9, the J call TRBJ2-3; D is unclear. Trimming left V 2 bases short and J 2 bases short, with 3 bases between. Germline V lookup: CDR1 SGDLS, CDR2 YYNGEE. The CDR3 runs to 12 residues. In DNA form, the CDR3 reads TGTGCCAGCAGCGTGGCCACAGATACGCAGTATTTT. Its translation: CASSVATDTQYF.

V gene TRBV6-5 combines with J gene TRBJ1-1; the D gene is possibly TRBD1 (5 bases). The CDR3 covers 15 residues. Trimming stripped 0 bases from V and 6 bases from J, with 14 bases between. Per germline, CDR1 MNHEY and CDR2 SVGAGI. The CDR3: CASSYSFGGAAEAFF. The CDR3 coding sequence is TGTGCCAGCAGTTACTCGTTTGGAGGGGCCGCTGAAGCTTTCTTT.

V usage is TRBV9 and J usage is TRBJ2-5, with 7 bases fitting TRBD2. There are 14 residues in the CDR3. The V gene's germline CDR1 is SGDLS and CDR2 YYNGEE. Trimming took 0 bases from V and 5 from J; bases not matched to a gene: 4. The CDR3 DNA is TGTGCCAGCAGCGTAGTGGCGCGGGGGGAGACCCAGTACTTC. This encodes CASSVVARGETQYF.

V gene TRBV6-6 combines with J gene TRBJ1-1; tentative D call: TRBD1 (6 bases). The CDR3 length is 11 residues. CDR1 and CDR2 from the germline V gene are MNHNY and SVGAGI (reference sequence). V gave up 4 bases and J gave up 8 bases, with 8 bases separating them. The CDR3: CASSSTGEAFF. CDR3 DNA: TGTGCCAGCAGTTCTACAGGGGAAGCTTTCTTT.

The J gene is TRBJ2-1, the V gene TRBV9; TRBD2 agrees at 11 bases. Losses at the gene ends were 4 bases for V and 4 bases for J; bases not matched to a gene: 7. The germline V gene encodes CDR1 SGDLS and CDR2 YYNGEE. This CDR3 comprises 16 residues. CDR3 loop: CASSPRASGGYNEQFF. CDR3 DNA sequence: TGTGCCAGCAGCCCCCGGGCTAGCGGGGGGTACAATGAGCAGTTCTTC.

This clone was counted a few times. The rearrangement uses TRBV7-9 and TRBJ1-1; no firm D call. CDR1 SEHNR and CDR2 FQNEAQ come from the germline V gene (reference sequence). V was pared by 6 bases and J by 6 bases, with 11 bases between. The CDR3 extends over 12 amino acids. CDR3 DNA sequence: TGTGCCAGCAGGCCGAGGGCTGCTGAAGCTTTCTTT. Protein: CASRPRAAEAFF.

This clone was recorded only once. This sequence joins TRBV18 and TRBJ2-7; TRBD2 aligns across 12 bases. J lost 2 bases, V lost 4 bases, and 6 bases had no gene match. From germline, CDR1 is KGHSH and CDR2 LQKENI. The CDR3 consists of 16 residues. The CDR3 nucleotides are TGTGCCAGCTCACTTCTCACTAGCGGGGGGACCTACGAGCAGTACTTC. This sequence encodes CASSLLTSGGTYEQYF.

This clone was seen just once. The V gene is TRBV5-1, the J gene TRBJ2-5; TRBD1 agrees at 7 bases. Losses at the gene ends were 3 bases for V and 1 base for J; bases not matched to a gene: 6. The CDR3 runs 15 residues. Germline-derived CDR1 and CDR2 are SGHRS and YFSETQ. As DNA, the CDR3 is TGCGCCAGCAGCTACTACCCAGGGGGCCAAGAGACCCAGTACTTC. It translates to CASSYYPGGQETQYF.

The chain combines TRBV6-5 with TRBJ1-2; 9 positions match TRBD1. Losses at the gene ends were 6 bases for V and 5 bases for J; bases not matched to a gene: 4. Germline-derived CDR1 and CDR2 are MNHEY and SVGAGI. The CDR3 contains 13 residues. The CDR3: CASSLDRGYGYTF. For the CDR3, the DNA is TGTGCCAGCAGCTTAGACAGGGGGTATGGCTACACCTTC.

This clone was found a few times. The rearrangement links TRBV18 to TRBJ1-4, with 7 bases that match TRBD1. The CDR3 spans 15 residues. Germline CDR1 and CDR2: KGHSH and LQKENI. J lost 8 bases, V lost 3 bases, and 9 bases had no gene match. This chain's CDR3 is CASSPTGSSREKLFF. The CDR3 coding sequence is TGTGCCAGCTCACCGACAGGGTCATCTAGGGAAAAACTGTTTTTT.

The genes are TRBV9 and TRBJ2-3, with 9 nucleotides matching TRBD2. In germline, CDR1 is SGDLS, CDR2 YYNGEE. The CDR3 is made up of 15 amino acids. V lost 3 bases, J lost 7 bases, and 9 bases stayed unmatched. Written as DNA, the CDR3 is TGTGCCAGCAGCGCCGGACTAGCGCCATCCTATACGCAGTATTTT. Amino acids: CASSAGLAPSYTQYF.

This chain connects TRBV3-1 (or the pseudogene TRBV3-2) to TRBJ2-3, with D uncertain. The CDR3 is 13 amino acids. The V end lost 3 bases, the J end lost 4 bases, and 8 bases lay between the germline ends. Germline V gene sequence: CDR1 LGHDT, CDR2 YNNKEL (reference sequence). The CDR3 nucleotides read TGTGCCAGCAGCCACTCGTTCGCAGATACGCAGTATTTT. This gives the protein CASSHSFADTQYF.

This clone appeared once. CDR3 residues: CASSTTGGWREKLFF. The CDR3 DNA reads as TGTGCCAGCAGTACGACAGGGGGCTGGCGTGAAAAACTGTTTTTT. This rearrangement joins TRBV6-5 to TRBJ1-4; 10 bases agree with TRBD1. CDR3 length equals 15 residues. Germline CDR1 and CDR2: MNHEY and SVGAGI. Trimming took 5 bases from V and 7 from J; bases not matched to a gene: 7.

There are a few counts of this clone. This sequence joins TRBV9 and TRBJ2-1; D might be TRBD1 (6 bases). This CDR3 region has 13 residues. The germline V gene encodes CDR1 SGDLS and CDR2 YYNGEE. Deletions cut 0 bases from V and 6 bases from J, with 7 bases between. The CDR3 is CASSVAGVNEQFF. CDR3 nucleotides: TGTGCCAGCAGCGTAGCAGGGGTCAATGAGCAGTTCTTC.

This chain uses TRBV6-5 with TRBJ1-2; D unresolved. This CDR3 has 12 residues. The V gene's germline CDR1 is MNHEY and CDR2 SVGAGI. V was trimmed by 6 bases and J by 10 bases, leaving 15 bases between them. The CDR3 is CASSAGRAHYTF. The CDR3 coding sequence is TGTGCCAGCAGCGCGGGTCGAGCCCACTACACCTTC.

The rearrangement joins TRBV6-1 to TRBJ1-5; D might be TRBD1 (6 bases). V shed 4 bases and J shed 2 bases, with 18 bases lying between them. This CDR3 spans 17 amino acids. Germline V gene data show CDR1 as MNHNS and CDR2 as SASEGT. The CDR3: CASSAYRDRSGNQPQHF. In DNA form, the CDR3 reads TGTGCCAGCAGTGCCTACAGGGATAGAAGTGGCAATCAGCCCCAGCATTTT.

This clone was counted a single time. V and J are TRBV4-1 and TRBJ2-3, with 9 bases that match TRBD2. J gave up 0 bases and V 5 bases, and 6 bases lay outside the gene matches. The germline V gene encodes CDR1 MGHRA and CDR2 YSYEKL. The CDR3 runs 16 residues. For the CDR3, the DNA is TGCGCCAGCAGCTACATGCTAGCGGGAAGCACAGATACGCAGTATTTT. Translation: CASSYMLAGSTDTQYF.

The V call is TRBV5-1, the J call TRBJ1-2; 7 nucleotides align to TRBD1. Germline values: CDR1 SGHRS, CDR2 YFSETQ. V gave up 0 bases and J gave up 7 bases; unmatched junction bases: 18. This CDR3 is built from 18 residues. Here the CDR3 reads CASSLETRQGLSSFGYTF. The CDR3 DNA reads TGCGCCAGCAGCTTGGAAACAAGACAGGGTCTCAGTTCGTTTGGCTACACCTTC. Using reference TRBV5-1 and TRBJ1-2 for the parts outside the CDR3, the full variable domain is KAGVTQTPRYLIKTRGQQVTLSCSPISGHRSVSWYQQTPGQGLQFLFEYFSETQRNKGNFPGRFSGRQFSNSRSEMNVSTLELGDSALYLCASSLETRQGLSSFGYTFGSGTRLTVV.

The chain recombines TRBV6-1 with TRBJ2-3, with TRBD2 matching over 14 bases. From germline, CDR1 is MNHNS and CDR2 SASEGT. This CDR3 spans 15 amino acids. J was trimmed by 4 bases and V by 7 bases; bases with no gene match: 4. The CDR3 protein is CASTATSGGADTQYF. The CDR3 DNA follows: TGTGCCAGCACCGCGACTAGCGGGGGGGCAGATACGCAGTATTTT.

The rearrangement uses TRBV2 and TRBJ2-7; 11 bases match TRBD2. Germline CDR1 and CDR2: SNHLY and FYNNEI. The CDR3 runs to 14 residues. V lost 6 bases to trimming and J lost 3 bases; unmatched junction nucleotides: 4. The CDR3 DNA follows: TGTGCCAGCAGCCAGGGACTAGCGGTCTACGAGCAGTACTTC. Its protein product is CASSQGLAVYEQYF. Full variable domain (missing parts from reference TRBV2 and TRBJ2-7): EPEVTQTPSHQVTQMGQEVILRCVPISNHLYFYWYRQILGQKVEFLVSFYNNEISEKSEIFDDQFSVERPDGSNFTLKIRSTKLEDSAMYFCASSQGLAVYEQYFGPGTRLTVT.

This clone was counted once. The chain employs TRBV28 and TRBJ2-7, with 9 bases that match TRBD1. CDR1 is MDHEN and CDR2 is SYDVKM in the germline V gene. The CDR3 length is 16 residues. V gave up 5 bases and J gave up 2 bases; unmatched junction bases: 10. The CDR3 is CASSGMTGGPTYEQYF. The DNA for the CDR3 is TGTGCCAGCAGTGGGATGACAGGGGGTCCCACCTACGAGCAGTACTTC.

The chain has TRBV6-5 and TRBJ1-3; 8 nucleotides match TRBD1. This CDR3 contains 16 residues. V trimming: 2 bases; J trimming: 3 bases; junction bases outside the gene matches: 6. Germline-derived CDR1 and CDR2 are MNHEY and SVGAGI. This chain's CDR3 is CASSYRTGSSGNTIYF. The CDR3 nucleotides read TGTGCCAGCAGTTACCGGACAGGGTCGAGTGGAAACACCATATATTTT.

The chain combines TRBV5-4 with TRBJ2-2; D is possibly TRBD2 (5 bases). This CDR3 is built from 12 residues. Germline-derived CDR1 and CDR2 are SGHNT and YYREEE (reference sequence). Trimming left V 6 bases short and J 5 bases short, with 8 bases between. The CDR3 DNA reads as TGTGCCAGCAACTCGGGGACCGGGGAGCTGTTTTTT. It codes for CASNSGTGELFF.

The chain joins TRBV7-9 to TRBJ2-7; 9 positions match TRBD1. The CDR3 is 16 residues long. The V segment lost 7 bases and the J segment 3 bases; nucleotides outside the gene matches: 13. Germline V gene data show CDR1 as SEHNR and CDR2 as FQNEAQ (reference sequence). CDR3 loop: CASTPGTGRGSYEQYF. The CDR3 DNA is TGTGCCAGCACCCCAGGGACAGGGAGAGGGAGCTACGAGCAGTACTTC.

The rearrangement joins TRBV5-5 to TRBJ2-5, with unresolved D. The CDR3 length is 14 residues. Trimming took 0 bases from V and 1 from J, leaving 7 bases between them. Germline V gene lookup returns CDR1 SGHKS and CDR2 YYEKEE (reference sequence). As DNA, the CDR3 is TGTGCCAGCAGCTTGGGCCCGAGCCAAGAGACCCAGTACTTC. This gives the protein CASSLGPSQETQYF.

The CDR3, as DNA: TGTGCCAGCAGCTTAGAGAGGTATAATTTGGAAAAACTGTTTTTT. This sequence encodes CASSLERYNLEKLFF. V gene TRBV7-9 combines with J gene TRBJ1-4; no reliable D call. Trimming left V 1 base short and J 8 bases short, with 14 bases between. The CDR3 has 15 residues. In germline, CDR1 is SEHNR, CDR2 FQNEAQ (reference sequence).